This entry concerns a single T cell receptor (beta chain). Its target is unknown. These data come from a study of Ad26.COV2.S vaccination and SARS-CoV-2 variants. Findings and caveats of the study: Vaccine recipients and placebo recipients showed similar non-spike TCR breadth. Vaccine recipients showed a spike-specific TCR breadth that was higher than in placebo recipients.

Clones were sequenced by immunoSEQ multiplex PCR, and TCRdb holds only the in-frame ones, with some missing. The table has roughly 450,000 clones, 80% to 95% seen once; the top ten hold 12%. Treatment defined: 15 to 20 received Ad26.COV2.S at low or high dose, single or two shots; roughly five received placebo; per-sample allocation not given. Day 63 after the first vaccine or placebo injection was the time point for sampling. Recruitment in Boston yielded a donor of adult age, 18-55 years. It was Wuhan-strain SARS-CoV-2 spike that the Ad26 vaccine vector expressed. Between the trimmed V and J ends, which lost 6 bases and 7 bases, there was a span of 9 bases. The CDR3 totals 11 residues. The germline V gene has CDR1 MNHEY and CDR2 SVGAGI.

The V and J genes are TRBV6-5 and TRBJ2-5, with D possibly matching TRBD1 (6 bases). The TCR sequence derives from a person aged 18 to 65 who received the Ad26.COV2.S COVID-19 vaccine or a placebo. The sample consisted of peripheral blood, taken in a trial of Ad26.COV2.S vaccine versus placebo. CDR3: CASSQGGTQYF. The DNA for the CDR3 is TGTGCCAGCAGCCAAGGGGGGACCCAGTACTTC.